This T cell receptor (beta chain) was identified during a study of blood T cell repertoires in COVID-19. Trimming cost V 2 bases and J 6 bases, with 13 bases left between them. CDR1 and CDR2 from the germline V gene are SGHVS and FQNEAQ. This CDR3 has 15 residues. Repertoires were generated with immunoSEQ multiplex PCR, while TCRdb's copy carries only in-frame clones and drops some. Altogether about 120,000 clones are present, 90% being singletons, with the ten largest covering 3.5% to 4%. Sequencing input: peripheral blood. The V and J genes are TRBV7-8 and TRBJ2-2; D is unresolved. This TCR came from a woman aged 60-75 years with COVID-19, enrolled during active disease. DNA of the CDR3: TGTGCCAGCAGCTTATTCCAGCGTTTCCCCGGGGAGCTGTTTTTT. It encodes CASSLFQRFPGELFF.